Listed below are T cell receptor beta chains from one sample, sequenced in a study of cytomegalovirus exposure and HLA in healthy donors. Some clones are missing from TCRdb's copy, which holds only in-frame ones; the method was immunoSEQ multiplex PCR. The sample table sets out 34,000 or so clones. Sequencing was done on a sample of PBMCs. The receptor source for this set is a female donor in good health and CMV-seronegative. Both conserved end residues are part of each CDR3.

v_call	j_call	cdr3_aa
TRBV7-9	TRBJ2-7	CASSSTSGLAVYEQYF
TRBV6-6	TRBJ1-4	CASRDRDNEKLFF
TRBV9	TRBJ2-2	CASSADRGTTDTGELFF
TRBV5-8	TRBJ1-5	CASSTGVVQPQHF
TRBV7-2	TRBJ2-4	CAIQGAVAKNIQYF
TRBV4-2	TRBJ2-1	CASSQPLAGGGNEQFF
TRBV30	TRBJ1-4	CAWSPGQGGATNEKLFF
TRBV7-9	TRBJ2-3	CASSLVGGERDTQYF
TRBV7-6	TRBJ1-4	CASSPQGIDEKLFF
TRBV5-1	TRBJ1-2	CASSLDSSNYGYTF
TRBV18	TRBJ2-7	CASSSSRDSYEQYF
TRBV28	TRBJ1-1	CASSLKNTEAFF
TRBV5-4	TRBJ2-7	CASSYRDNYEQYF
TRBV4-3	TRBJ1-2	CASSQVTGGGYGYTF
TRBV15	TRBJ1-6	CATSRNTGTDVALHF
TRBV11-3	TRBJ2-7	CASSFVGPYEQYF
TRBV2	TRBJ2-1	CAGNGLARFTFF
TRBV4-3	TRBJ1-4	CASSQDLGGDNEKLFF
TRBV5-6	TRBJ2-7	CASSSALTGSYEQYF
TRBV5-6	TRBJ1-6	CASSLVGGSPLHF
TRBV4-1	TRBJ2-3	CASSQSTSVGTDTQYF
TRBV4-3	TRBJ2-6	CASSQVTGEANVLTF
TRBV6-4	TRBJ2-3	CASTAEFTSTDTQYF
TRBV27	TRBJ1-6	CASTRPTGGSSPLHF
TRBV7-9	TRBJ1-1	CASSLRQGAVTEAFF
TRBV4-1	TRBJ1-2	CASRGTGGVGFYTF
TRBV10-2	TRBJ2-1	CASKGGSGNEQFF
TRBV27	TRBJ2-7	CASSFVLGQPYEQYF
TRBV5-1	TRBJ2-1	CASGPRRGPYNEQFF
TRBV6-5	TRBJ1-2	CASSSGGQGFDYGYTF
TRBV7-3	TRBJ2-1	CASSSPGQGGNEQFF
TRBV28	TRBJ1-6	CASSLPSSQAGRSYNSPLHF
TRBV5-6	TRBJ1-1	CASSFLPTGSHTEAFF
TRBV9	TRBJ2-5	CASSQGSWTGEETQYF
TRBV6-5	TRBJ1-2	CASSTRTGIAYGYTF
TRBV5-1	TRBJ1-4	CASSGTGNEKLFF
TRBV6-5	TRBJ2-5	CASAQSLASQETQYF
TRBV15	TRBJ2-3	CATSRGGSGGVADTQYF
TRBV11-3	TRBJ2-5	CASSLREGGETQYF
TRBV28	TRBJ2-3	CASSFSGGGNDGTQYF
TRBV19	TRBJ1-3	CASSTPGGGHSGNTIYF